This TCR beta chain is from a study of cytotoxic CD8 clonotypes in ibrutinib-treated CLL. Turning to the study itself: Overall, some 25 responses were partial and 2 complete; following median roughly 68 months, about 15 patients stayed remitted and 12 progressed. The taking of response samples occurred after a median around 11 months of treatment, with a range of 6 to 36. Study results and caveats: A rise in clonality was seen at ibrutinib response, and a fall back toward baseline was seen at progression.

Germline V gives CDR1 SGDLS, CDR2 YYNGEE. The V end lost 0 bases, the J end lost 2 bases, and 12 bases lay between the germline ends. The CDR3 loop spans 15 amino acids. This clone was found once. The antigen is unknown. The data were produced by immunoSEQ multiplex PCR, yet TCRdb's version contains in-frame clones alone and is incomplete. The sample lists 130,000 or so clones; about 79% were seen once. This sample comprised PBMCs, obtained after 12 months of ibrutinib treatment. V and J are TRBV9 and TRBJ2-7; D is undetermined. The clonotype comes from a human donor with chronic lymphocytic leukemia. The CDR3 nucleotides read TGTGCCAGCAGCGTAGGTCCAGCGTCAACCTACGAGCAGTACTTC. Translated, it gives CASSVGPASTYEQYF.